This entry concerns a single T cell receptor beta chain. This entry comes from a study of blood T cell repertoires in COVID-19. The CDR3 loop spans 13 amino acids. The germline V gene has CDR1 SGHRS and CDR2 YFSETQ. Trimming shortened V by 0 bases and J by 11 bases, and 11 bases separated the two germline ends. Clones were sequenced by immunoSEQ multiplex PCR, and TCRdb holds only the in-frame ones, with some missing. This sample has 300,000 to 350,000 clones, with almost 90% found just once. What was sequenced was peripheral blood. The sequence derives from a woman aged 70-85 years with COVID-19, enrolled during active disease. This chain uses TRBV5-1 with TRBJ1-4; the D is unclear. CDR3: CASSLESDIKLFF. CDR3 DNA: TGCGCCAGCAGCTTGGAAAGCGATATTAAACTGTTTTTT. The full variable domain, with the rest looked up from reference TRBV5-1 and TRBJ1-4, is KAGVTQTPRYLIKTRGQQVTLSCSPISGHRSVSWYQQTPGQGLQFLFEYFSETQRNKGNFPGRFSGRQFSNSRSEMNVSTLELGDSALYLCASSLESDIKLFFGSGTQLSVL.